The 32 T cell receptor beta chains below come from one sample, sequenced in a study of blood T cell repertoires in COVID-19. The repertoire was sequenced with immunoSEQ multiplex PCR; TCRdb's copy has only in-frame clones and lacks some. The sample lists some 140,000 clones; about 80% were seen once. The sample was peripheral blood. These receptors originate from a man aged 60 to 75 with acute or convalescent COVID-19.

This sequence joins TRBV2 and TRBJ1-1; no reliable D call. CDR3 length: 14 amino acids. Between the trimmed V and J ends, which lost 4 bases and 4 bases, there was a span of 13 bases. CDR1 is SNHLY and CDR2 is FYNNEI in the germline V gene. The CDR3 DNA sequence: TGTGCCAGCAGTGGAGGATATCGGGGCACTGAAGCTTTCTTT. Its translation is CASSGGYRGTEAFF. Looking up the rest from reference TRBV2 and TRBJ1-1 gives the full variable domain: EPEVTQTPSHQVTQMGQEVILRCVPISNHLYFYWYRQILGQKVEFLVSFYNNEISEKSEIFDDQFSVERPDGSNFTLKIRSTKLEDSAMYFCASSGGYRGTEAFFGQGTRLTVV.

J is TRBJ2-1 and V is TRBV30; the D gene is possibly TRBD2 (5 bases). Trimming cost V 4 bases and J 5 bases, with 18 bases left between them. This CDR3 spans 15 amino acids. Germline CDR1 is GTSNPN and CDR2 is SVGIG (reference sequence). The CDR3 loop reads CAWINARALHNEQFF. The CDR3 nucleotides are TGTGCCTGGATCAATGCGAGGGCCTTACACAATGAGCAGTTCTTC.

This clone appeared a few times. This sequence joins TRBV11-2 and TRBJ1-2, with a weak D call TRBD1 (5 bases). V was pared by 1 base and J by 0 bases, with 12 bases between. Germline assignment: CDR1 SGHAT and CDR2 FQNNGV. CDR3 size: 16 residues. The CDR3 sequence: CASSLGPDRTNYGYTF. The CDR3 DNA follows: TGTGCCAGCAGCTTAGGTCCAGACAGAACTAACTATGGCTACACCTTC.

The chain recombines TRBV30 with TRBJ2-7; 9 bases map to TRBD2. Germline trimming cut 3 bases from V and 3 bases from J; bases unmatched to any gene: 9. CDR1 and CDR2 (germline): GTSNPN, SVGIG (reference sequence). This CDR3 spans 15 amino acids. The CDR3 reads CAWSRSGRRSYEQYF. CDR3 DNA sequence: TGTGCCTGGAGCCGTAGCGGGAGAAGAAGCTACGAGCAGTACTTC. Complete variable domain (other parts from reference TRBV30 and TRBJ2-7): SQTIHQWPATLVQPVGSPLSLECTVEGTSNPNLYWYRQAAGRGLQLLFYSVGIGQISSEVPQNLSASRPQDRQFILSSKKLLLSDSGFYLCAWSRSGRRSYEQYFGPGTRLTVT.

The chain joins TRBV10-3 to TRBJ2-7; 9 bases line up with TRBD1. Germline-derived CDR1 and CDR2 are ENHRY and SYGVKD. Trimming took 9 bases from V and 2 from J; bases not matched to a gene: 5. CDR3 size: 13 residues. The DNA of the CDR3 is TGTGCCATAGGGACAGGGCCAACCTACGAGCAGTACTTC. Amino acid sequence: CAIGTGPTYEQYF.

At least ten counts were recorded for this clone. This rearrangement joins TRBV28 to TRBJ1-2; tentative D call: TRBD1 (5 bases). V dropped 6 bases and J dropped 7 bases, with 18 bases sitting between them. Germline lookup yields CDR1 MDHEN and CDR2 SYDVKM. This CDR3 has 14 residues. DNA of the CDR3: TGTGCCAGCAGCCTCACCGGGGCGCGGGGTGGCTACACCTTC. Translating it yields CASSLTGARGGYTF.

V and J are TRBV2 and TRBJ2-6, with TRBD1 identical over 7 bases. The CDR3 sequence is 18 residues long. Germline V gives CDR1 SNHLY, CDR2 FYNNEI. V was pared by 4 bases and J by 4 bases, with 13 bases of the junction left unmatched. The CDR3 here is CASSVSDRLKTGANVLTF. In DNA form, the CDR3 reads TGTGCCAGCAGTGTATCGGACAGGTTAAAAACGGGGGCCAACGTCCTGACTTTC.

This rearrangement joins TRBV4-2 to TRBJ1-5; 8 bases map to TRBD1. With V trimmed by 3 bases and J by 8 bases, 9 bases remained unmatched. This CDR3 is 15 amino acids long. CDR1 and CDR2 from the germline V gene are LGHNA and YNFKEQ. CDR3 nucleotide sequence: TGTGCCAGCAGCCAGGAAGGACAGGGAAAGGAGCCCCAGCATTTT. It is translated as CASSQEGQGKEPQHF.

This chain connects TRBV30 to TRBJ1-5, with D possibly being TRBD1 (6 bases). The germline CDR1 and CDR2 sequences are GTSNPN and SVGIG (reference sequence). This CDR3 has 13 amino acids. Trimming stripped 2 bases from V and 4 bases from J, with 9 bases between. Written as DNA, the CDR3 is TGTGCCTGGAGTAGGACAGCTAATCAGCCCCAGCATTTT. Translation gives CAWSRTANQPQHF.

The count of this clone is one. The rearrangement joins TRBV29-1 to TRBJ1-5, with a tentative D call TRBD1 (6 bases). The ends were cut back, 1 base at V and 0 bases at J, with 19 bases in the middle. CDR1 and CDR2 (germline): SQVTM, ANQGSEA. This CDR3 spans 18 amino acids. The CDR3 DNA reads as TGCAGCGTTGAAGTGGAGTGTAAAGGACAGATTAGCAATCAGCCCCAGCATTTT. Translated, it gives CSVEVECKGQISNQPQHF. The variable domain in full, completed from reference TRBV29-1 and TRBJ1-5, reads SAVISQKPSRDICQRGTSLTIQCQVDSQVTMMFWYRQQPGQSLTLIATANQGSEATYESGFVIDKFPISRPNLTFSTLTVSNMSPEDSSIYLCSVEVECKGQISNQPQHFGDGTRLSIL.

The table lists this clone with a count of one. This rearrangement joins TRBV18 to TRBJ2-7; a possible D gene is TRBD1 (6 bases). The CDR3 has 14 amino acids. V was clipped by 3 bases and J by 2 bases, with 11 bases between them. Per the germline V gene, CDR1 is KGHSH and CDR2 is LQKENI. DNA of the CDR3: TGTGCCAGCTCACCTTCCAAGGGGGCCTACGAGCAGTACTTC. Translating gives CASSPSKGAYEQYF.

The J gene is TRBJ2-1, the V gene TRBV12-2; TRBD2, the D gene given by the table, was not confirmed from the DNA. TRBV12-2 is a listed pseudogene. The CDR3 loop spans 17 amino acids. DNA of the CDR3: TGTGCAAGTCGCTCCAGTACTAGCGGGAGGGCCGACAATGAGCAGTTCTTC. It encodes CASRSSTSGRADNEQFF.

The chain couples TRBV5-4 to TRBJ2-6; TRBD1 might be the D (6 bases). The CDR3 totals 15 residues. The germline V gene encodes CDR1 SGHNT and CDR2 YYREEE (reference sequence). Trimming stripped 4 bases from V and 1 base from J, with 9 bases between. The CDR3 loop is CASSRGNSGANVLTF. The CDR3, as DNA: TGTGCCAGCAGCAGGGGGAATTCTGGGGCCAACGTCCTGACTTTC.

This chain connects TRBV10-3 to TRBJ2-2; 7 nucleotides agree with TRBD1. Trimming at V came to 5 bases and at J to 0 bases, leaving 6 bases not matched to a gene. This CDR3 spans 16 amino acids. From germline, CDR1 is ENHRY and CDR2 SYGVKD. The CDR3 spells CAISPGQSTNTGELFF. As DNA, the CDR3 is TGTGCCATCAGTCCGGGACAGTCAACGAACACCGGGGAGCTGTTTTTT.

The gene calls are TRBV6-2 or TRBV6-3 and TRBJ2-5; the match to TRBD1 covers 8 bases. The V gene's germline CDR1 is MNHEY and CDR2 SVGEGT. This CDR3 has 15 residues. J gave up 1 base and V 6 bases, and 7 bases lay outside the gene matches. This CDR3 is CASRPQGAAQETQYF. CDR3 in DNA: TGTGCCAGCAGGCCTCAGGGGGCGGCCCAAGAGACCCAGTACTTC.

This rearrangement joins TRBV15 to TRBJ2-3; TRBD2 matches 9 bases. CDR1 is LNHNV and CDR2 is YYDKDF in the germline V gene (reference sequence). Trimming removed 5 bases from V and 1 base from J; junction bases left unmatched: 4. This CDR3 has 15 residues. CDR3 DNA: TGTGCCACCAGCTACCGGACTAGCGGCACAGATACGCAGTATTTT. Its protein product is CATSYRTSGTDTQYF.

The chain links TRBV5-1 to TRBJ1-1, with 11 nucleotides matching TRBD1. Germline V lookup: CDR1 SGHRS, CDR2 YFSETQ. The CDR3 runs to 16 residues. The V and J ends lost 4 bases and 3 bases, in that order; junction bases with no gene match: 8. For the CDR3, the DNA is TGCGCCAGCAGCCTTGGACAGGGGGCGTTGGACACTGAAGCTTTCTTT. Its protein is CASSLGQGALDTEAFF.

This clone was counted a few times. The J gene is TRBJ1-6, the V gene TRBV9; tentative D call: TRBD1 (5 bases). The length of the CDR3 is 17 residues. Germline CDR1 is SGDLS and CDR2 is YYNGEE. V lost 2 bases, J lost 4 bases, and 16 bases lay in between. CDR3 sequence reads: CASSVEQVPGYNSPLHF. In DNA, the CDR3 is TGTGCCAGCAGCGTCGAACAGGTCCCAGGGTATAATTCACCCCTCCACTTT.

The chain employs TRBV27 and TRBJ2-2, with 7 positions matching TRBD2. CDR1 MNHEY and CDR2 SMNVEV come from the germline V gene (reference sequence). With V trimmed by 8 bases and J by 8 bases, 8 bases remained unmatched. The CDR3 is 13 amino acids. CDR3: CASAVTSVGELFF. Written as DNA, the CDR3 is TGTGCCAGCGCGGTAACTAGCGTGGGGGAGCTGTTTTTT.

The chain has TRBV9 and TRBJ1-2; TRBD1 agrees at 10 bases. Trimming at V came to 1 base and at J to 5 bases, leaving 11 bases not matched to a gene. CDR1 SGDLS and CDR2 YYNGEE come from the germline V gene. The CDR3 extends over 17 amino acids. The CDR3, as DNA: TGTGCCAGCAGCGTAACGGGACAGGGGAGTTTCGGGTATGGCTACACCTTC. This codes for CASSVTGQGSFGYGYTF.

This chain connects TRBV6-6 to TRBJ2-7, with 9 positions matching TRBD1. Germline CDR1 reads MNHNY; CDR2 reads SVGAGI (reference sequence). The CDR3 length is 16 residues. V lost 0 bases, J lost 4 bases, and 7 bases stayed unmatched. Written as DNA, the CDR3 is TGTGCCAGCAGTTACTCGAAGGGGACAGGGAGGTACGAGCAGTACTTC. Translation: CASSYSKGTGRYEQYF.

V usage is TRBV30 and J usage is TRBJ1-5; 7 bases fit TRBD1. The CDR3 has 14 residues. CDR1 GTSNPN and CDR2 SVGIG come from the germline V gene (reference sequence). The trim removed 1 base at V and 7 bases at J, leaving 7 bases unmatched. CDR3 DNA sequence: TGTGCCTGGAGTGCGACAGGGAGTGGGCAGCCCCAGCATTTT. Amino acid sequence: CAWSATGSGQPQHF.

The chain combines TRBV21-1 with TRBJ1-2; no DNA check was done on the table's D call, TRBD1. TRBV21-1 is a documented pseudogene. The CDR3 is 17 residues long. This chain's CDR3 is CASSKPGQGASIYGYTF. The CDR3 region has the DNA TGTGCCAGCAGCAAGCCGGGACAGGGGGCGTCGATCTATGGCTACACCTTC.

The chain recombines TRBV6-2 or TRBV6-3 with TRBJ2-7, with D possibly TRBD2 on 6 matching bases. CDR3 length: 12 residues. CDR1 and CDR2 from the germline V gene are MNHEY and SVGEGT. Trimming pared 6 bases from V and 6 bases from J, leaving 12 bases between. The CDR3 region has the DNA TGTGCCAGCAGCAGACTAGGTTCCGAGCAGTACTTC. Protein: CASSRLGSEQYF.

V usage is TRBV6-5 and J usage is TRBJ2-2, with D possibly being TRBD1 (6 bases). Germline CDR1 MNHEY, CDR2 SVGAGI. Trimming left V 5 bases short and J 5 bases short, with 15 bases between. This CDR3 has 15 residues. The chain's CDR3 is CASSREPRGTGELFF. CDR3 DNA sequence: TGTGCCAGCAGTAGGGAGCCTAGGGGGACCGGGGAGCTGTTTTTT.

DNA for the CDR3: TGTGCCAGCAGCTTACCGGGGTCTGAAGCTTTCTTT. Translated, it gives CASSLPGSEAFF. The rearrangement uses TRBV11-3 and TRBJ1-1, with unresolved D. Trimming removed 2 bases at V and 6 bases at J, with 7 bases between. The germline gives CDR1 SGHNT, CDR2 YENEEA. This CDR3 has 12 residues.

The chain recombines TRBV12-3 or TRBV12-4 with TRBJ1-5, with unresolved D. CDR3 length equals 13 residues. V dropped 6 bases and J dropped 4 bases, with 10 bases sitting between them. In DNA form, the CDR3 reads TGTGCCAGCAGGTTGAGTGGTAATCAGCCCCAGCATTTT. Its translation is CASRLSGNQPQHF.

This sequence joins TRBV5-4 and TRBJ2-3; a possible D gene is TRBD2 (6 bases). V was pared by 0 bases and J by 6 bases, with 11 bases between. The CDR3 is 14 amino acids. The germline V gene has CDR1 SGHNT and CDR2 YYREEE (reference sequence). CDR3 amino acids: CASSLAGAGDTQYF. CDR3 DNA: TGTGCCAGCAGCTTGGCGGGAGCGGGTGATACGCAGTATTTT.

In regard to this clone: The same CDR3 arises from other DNA sequences in this sample as well. The chain links TRBV19 to TRBJ2-2, with TRBD2 matching over 9 bases. V lost 9 bases and J lost 6; bases outside the gene matches: 8. The CDR3 extends over 14 amino acids. Germline V gives CDR1 LNHDA, CDR2 SQIVND (reference sequence). The CDR3 protein is CASGPAGGPGELFF. CDR3 nucleotides: TGTGCCAGCGGACCAGCGGGAGGCCCCGGGGAGCTGTTTTTT.

The rearrangement joins TRBV5-4 to TRBJ1-5, with D uncertain. The CDR3 is 15 amino acids. V lost 1 base to trimming and J lost 0 bases, with 8 bases between them. Germline V gene lookup returns CDR1 SGHNT and CDR2 YYREEE (reference sequence). CDR3 protein: CASSLLPGSNQPQHF. As DNA, the CDR3 is TGTGCCAGCAGCTTGTTGCCGGGTAGCAATCAGCCCCAGCATTTT. Drawing the rest from reference TRBV5-4 and TRBJ1-5, the complete variable domain is ETGVTQSPTHLIKTRGQQVTLRCSSQSGHNTVSWYQQALGQGPQFIFQYYREEENGRGNFPPRFSGLQFPNYSSELNVNALELDDSALYLCASSLLPGSNQPQHFGDGTRLSIL.

This clone was detected only a few times. The V gene is TRBV29-1, the J gene TRBJ1-1; possible D gene TRBD1, 5 bases. The CDR3 totals 14 residues. Germline V gene data show CDR1 as SQVTM and CDR2 as ANQGSEA. V shed 3 bases and J shed 0 bases, with 11 bases lying between them. The CDR3 spells CSVDLAGLNTEAFF. The DNA of the CDR3 is TGCAGCGTTGACTTAGCAGGGCTGAACACTGAAGCTTTCTTT. Variable domain in full (rest from reference TRBV29-1 and TRBJ1-1): SAVISQKPSRDICQRGTSLTIQCQVDSQVTMMFWYRQQPGQSLTLIATANQGSEATYESGFVIDKFPISRPNLTFSTLTVSNMSPEDSSIYLCSVDLAGLNTEAFFGQGTRLTVV.

The CDR3 region is CASSLTRGGRYEQYF. DNA for the CDR3: TGCGCCAGCAGCTTAACCCGAGGCGGGAGGTACGAGCAGTACTTC. The rearrangement uses TRBV4-3 and TRBJ2-7; 8 bases align to TRBD2. Germline-derived CDR1 and CDR2 are LGHNA and YSLEER. The CDR3 runs to 15 residues. The junction had 10 bases not matched to a gene; V was cut back by 5 bases and J by 4 bases.